The 22 T cell receptor beta chains listed next were all sequenced from one sample in a study of blood T cell repertoires in COVID-19. Some clones are missing from TCRdb's copy, which holds only in-frame ones; the method was immunoSEQ multiplex PCR. The sample holds 85,000 to 130,000 clones, 85% to 90% seen once. The specimen was peripheral blood. The receptor source for this set is a human donor in a cohort sampled during active COVID-19.

The chain is built from TRBV15 and TRBJ2-1; TRBD1 matches 8 bases. V lost 5 bases to trimming and J lost 12 bases; unmatched junction nucleotides: 6. The CDR3 consists of 12 residues. Germline V gene lookup returns CDR1 LNHNV and CDR2 YYDKDF (reference sequence). CDR3 DNA: TGTGCCACCAGCCCGCGACAGGGGCGGCAGTTCTTC. Translating gives CATSPRQGRQFF.

This chain joins TRBV27 and TRBJ2-5, with D tentatively TRBD1 (6 bases). This CDR3 has 16 residues. V lost 6 bases and J 5 bases, leaving 22 bases between the germline ends. Germline-derived CDR1 and CDR2 are MNHEY and SMNVEV (reference sequence). The CDR3 DNA follows: TGTGCCAGCAGCACCCCCCCATCACAGGGTCTTGAGACCCAGTACTTC. This sequence encodes CASSTPPSQGLETQYF.

This chain links TRBV2 with TRBJ1-1, with a possible D match to TRBD1 (5 bases). Trimming took off 3 bases at V and 2 bases at J, with 7 bases between the two ends. The CDR3 length is 13 residues. Germline V gene sequence: CDR1 SNHLY, CDR2 FYNNEI. This chain's CDR3 is CASSEGGNTEAFF. As DNA, the CDR3 is TGTGCCAGCAGTGAGGGGGGTAACACTGAAGCTTTCTTT.

The table lists this clone with a count of one. At one of its ends the junction is not consistent with the germline gene, which may arise from a read error. CDR3 DNA sequence: TGTACCAGCAGTTCCGTGACTGAAGCTTTCTTT. As protein: CTSSSVTEAFF. The chain uses TRBV12-3 or TRBV12-4 and TRBJ1-1; D unresolved. This CDR3 comprises 11 residues.

The V and J genes are TRBV21-1 and TRBJ2-1; TRBD2 was called by the table and not checked on the DNA. TRBV21-1 is reported as a pseudogene. The CDR3 loop spans 15 amino acids. The CDR3 nucleotides are TGTGCCAGCAGCAATTTGCCGCGAGCGTACAATGAGCAGTTCTTC. Protein sequence: CASSNLPRAYNEQFF.

The CDR3, as DNA: TGTGCCAGCAGCCACGTAGGGAGTTCGACTAATGAAAAACTGTTTTTT. Residues: CASSHVGSSTNEKLFF. The chain uses TRBV4-2 and TRBJ1-4; D not resolved. Trimming removed 3 bases from V and 2 bases from J, with 13 bases in between. From germline, CDR1 is LGHNA and CDR2 YNFKEQ. The CDR3 loop spans 16 amino acids.

CDR3 sequence reads: CASSRLVSDNEQFF. The DNA of the CDR3 is TGTGCCAGCAGCCGACTAGTAAGTGACAATGAGCAGTTCTTC. This sequence joins TRBV7-9 and TRBJ2-1; a weak D match, TRBD2 (6 bases). CDR1 is SEHNR and CDR2 is FQNEAQ in the germline V gene (reference sequence). CDR3 length: 14 amino acids. Trimming removed 5 bases at V and 5 bases at J, with 13 bases between.

The rearrangement joins TRBV2 to TRBJ2-5; D is undetermined. V shed 5 bases and J shed 6 bases, with 13 bases lying between them. The CDR3 loop spans 13 amino acids. Per the germline V gene, CDR1 is SNHLY and CDR2 is FYNNEI. The CDR3 loop is CASSPTQVQTQYF. For the CDR3, the DNA is TGTGCCAGCAGTCCTACCCAGGTCCAGACCCAGTACTTC. The whole variable domain, filled in from reference TRBV2 and TRBJ2-5, reads EPEVTQTPSHQVTQMGQEVILRCVPISNHLYFYWYRQILGQKVEFLVSFYNNEISEKSEIFDDQFSVERPDGSNFTLKIRSTKLEDSAMYFCASSPTQVQTQYFGPGTRLLVL.

The V gene is TRBV18, the J gene TRBJ1-5, with D uncertain. The CDR3 totals 15 residues. Per the germline V gene, CDR1 is KGHSH and CDR2 is LQKENI. V lost 0 bases, J lost 10 bases, and 16 bases lay in between. The CDR3: CASSPPENPSSPQHF. The DNA for the CDR3 is TGTGCCAGCTCACCACCGGAGAACCCTTCATCTCCCCAGCATTTT.

This chain uses TRBV5-4 with TRBJ2-7, with TRBD2 matching 8 bases. V trimming: 1 base; J trimming: 4 bases; junction bases outside the gene matches: 4. The CDR3 sequence is 14 residues long. Germline V gene data show CDR1 as SGHNT and CDR2 as YYREEE (reference sequence). The DNA for the CDR3 is TGTGCCAGCAGCTTGCGGGGGGGCTATTACGAGCAGTACTTC. Translated: CASSLRGGYYEQYF.

The rearrangement uses TRBV5-1 and TRBJ1-1; D call uncertain. V lost 4 bases to trimming and J lost 4 bases, with 14 bases between them. Germline V CDR1 and CDR2: SGHRS, YFSETQ. The CDR3 has 14 residues. CDR3 residues: CASSLYAGGTEAFF. CDR3 coding DNA: TGCGCCAGCAGCCTATACGCGGGTGGCACTGAAGCTTTCTTT.

With regard to this clone: One end of the junction fails to match germline, which may point to a read error. Other nucleotide sequences in the sample specify the same CDR3. The gene calls are TRBV2 and TRBJ2-5; D is unresolved. The germline CDR1 and CDR2 sequences are SNHLY and FYNNEI. CDR3 length: 13 residues. CDR3 in amino acids: CASSDGVGETQYF. The DNA of the CDR3 is TGTGCCAGCAGTGATGGAGTAGGAGAGACTCAGTACTTC.

This rearrangement joins TRBV7-8 to TRBJ1-2, with 8 nucleotides matching TRBD1. The CDR3 length is 14 residues. Looked up from germline, CDR1 is SGHVS and CDR2 is FQNEAQ. Trimming removed 5 bases from V and 7 bases from J; junction bases left unmatched: 9. DNA of the CDR3: TGTGCCAGCAGCCCGACAGGGGATGGTGGTGGCTACACCTTC. Translating it yields CASSPTGDGGGYTF.

The chain carries TRBV28 and TRBJ2-7, with D possibly matching TRBD1 (6 bases). Germline V lookup: CDR1 MDHEN, CDR2 SYDVKM. This CDR3 comprises 15 residues. V was clipped by 2 bases and J by 3 bases, with 14 bases between them. Written as DNA, the CDR3 is TGTGCCAGCAGTTTAGAGTACAGGGCAAACTACGAGCAGTACTTC. Translating gives CASSLEYRANYEQYF. The full variable domain, its missing parts supplied by reference TRBV28 and TRBJ2-7, is DVKVTQSSRYLVKRTGEKVFLECVQDMDHENMFWYRQDPGLGLRLIYFSYDVKMKEKGDIPEGYSVSREKKERFSLILESASTNQTSMYLCASSLEYRANYEQYFGPGTRLTVT.

This rearrangement joins TRBV5-1 to TRBJ2-7; tentative D call: TRBD1 (6 bases). There are 14 residues in the CDR3. Germline CDR1 reads SGHRS; CDR2 reads YFSETQ. V was shortened by 3 bases and J by 2 bases, with 12 bases between the two germline ends. The DNA of the CDR3 is TGCGCCAGCAGCTCCGGGACACCAACCTACGAGCAGTACTTC. It encodes CASSSGTPTYEQYF.

The chain carries TRBV4-1 and TRBJ2-7, with TRBD1 as a possible D gene (6 bases). The CDR3 length is 15 residues. V lost 2 bases and J 1 base, leaving 12 bases between the germline ends. CDR1 and CDR2 from the germline V gene are MGHRA and YSYEKL. The CDR3 region has the DNA TGCGCCAGCAGCCAATGGGGGCCAGGGTCCTACGAGCAGTACTTC. Its protein product is CASSQWGPGSYEQYF.

The J gene is TRBJ2-5, the V gene TRBV9, with D perhaps matching TRBD2 (6 bases). The CDR3 covers 15 residues. Trimming took 5 bases from V and 0 from J, leaving 14 bases between them. Germline loops: CDR1 SGDLS, CDR2 YYNGEE. The chain's CDR3 is CASSFGRTDQETQYF. For the CDR3, the DNA is TGTGCCAGCAGTTTTGGGAGGACGGACCAAGAGACCCAGTACTTC.

The chain combines TRBV2 with TRBJ1-4; 9 bases line up with TRBD1. CDR3 length: 17 amino acids. Germline CDR1 reads SNHLY; CDR2 reads FYNNEI. V lost 5 bases to trimming and J lost 1 base; unmatched junction nucleotides: 8. Here the CDR3 reads CASSLPGQGKTNEKLFF. The CDR3 coding sequence is TGTGCCAGCAGTCTTCCCGGACAGGGGAAAACTAATGAAAAACTGTTTTTT.

The chain carries TRBV27 and TRBJ1-2; perhaps TRBD1 as D (6 bases). The germline V gene encodes CDR1 MNHEY and CDR2 SMNVEV (reference sequence). The CDR3 is 14 amino acids. The germline V and J ends were trimmed by 11 bases and 0 bases, with 16 bases remaining between them. This CDR3 reads CAGPRQATNYGYTF. The DNA of the CDR3 is TGTGCCGGGCCGCGACAGGCCACTAACTATGGCTACACCTTC.

The chain uses TRBV6-1 and TRBJ2-7; no reliable D call. Germline V gives CDR1 MNHNS, CDR2 SASEGT. This CDR3 region has 13 residues. V was clipped by 3 bases and J by 0 bases, with 6 bases between them. Written as DNA, the CDR3 is TGTGCCAGCAGTGAGCGGAGCTCCTACGAGCAGTACTTC. Its translation: CASSERSSYEQYF.

The chain couples TRBV7-3 to TRBJ2-3; D is unclear. This CDR3 is built from 15 residues. The germline V gene encodes CDR1 SGHTA and CDR2 FQGTGA. The V gene lost 2 bases and the J gene lost 3 bases, with 12 bases spanning the gap. DNA of the CDR3: TGTGCCAGCAGCTTACGCGGAGCACGAACAGATACGCAGTATTTT. Residues: CASSLRGARTDTQYF.

V gene TRBV6-5 combines with J gene TRBJ1-5; TRBD1 matches at 9 bases. Trimming at V came to 8 bases and at J to 15 bases, leaving 5 bases not matched to a gene. The germline CDR1 and CDR2 sequences are MNHEY and SVGAGI. CDR3 length equals 10 residues. The CDR3 reads CASGKDRGHF. The CDR3 DNA follows: TGTGCCAGCGGCAAGGACAGGGGGCATTTT.